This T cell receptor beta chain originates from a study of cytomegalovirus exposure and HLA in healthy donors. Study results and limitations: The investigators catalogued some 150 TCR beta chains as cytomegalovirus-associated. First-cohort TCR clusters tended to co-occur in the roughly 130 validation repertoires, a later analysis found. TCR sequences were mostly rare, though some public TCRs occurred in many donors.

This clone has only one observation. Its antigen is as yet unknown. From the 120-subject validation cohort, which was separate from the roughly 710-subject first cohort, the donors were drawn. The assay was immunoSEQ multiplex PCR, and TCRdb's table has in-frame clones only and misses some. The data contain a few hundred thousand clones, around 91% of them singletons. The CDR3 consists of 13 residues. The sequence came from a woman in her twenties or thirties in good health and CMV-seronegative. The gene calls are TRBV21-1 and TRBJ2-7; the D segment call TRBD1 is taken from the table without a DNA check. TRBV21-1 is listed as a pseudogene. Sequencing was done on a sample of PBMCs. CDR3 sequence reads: CASRRQAPYEQYF. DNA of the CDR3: TGTGCCAGCAGGCGACAGGCCCCCTACGAGCAGTACTTC.